These 21 T cell receptor beta chains originate from one sample sequenced in a study of T cells expressing NK-cell markers. TCRdb derives one entry per CDR3 protein from the 5' RACE reads, leaving out DNA. The table counts hundreds of thousands of distinct CDR3 sequences; about 4.2% lies in the top ten. Sequences were obtained from blood T cells: a sorted CD56 or NKG2C T cell subset, CD4+ or CD8+ T cells, or bulk PBMC T cells (not recorded which). The receptor source for this set is a woman between 18 and 70 years old in good health.

This chain links TRBV20-1 with TRBJ2-5; TCRdb calls TRBD2, which cannot be checked without DNA. Germline loops: CDR1 DFQATT, CDR2 SNEGSKA (reference sequence). This CDR3 region has 12 residues. The CDR3 spells CSEGRAQETQYF.

The chain couples TRBV7-2 to TRBJ2-2; absent DNA, TCRdb's TRBD1 call cannot be checked. This CDR3 is built from 14 residues. Germline CDR1 SGHTA, CDR2 FQGNSA. CDR3 in amino acids: CASSRNRVTGELFF.

V gene TRBV27 combines with J gene TRBJ2-1; the D gene TCRdb calls, TRBD2, cannot be checked with no DNA. This CDR3 has 16 amino acids. The germline CDR1 and CDR2 sequences are MNHEY and SMNVEV (reference sequence). This CDR3 reads CASSRGLAGEGYEQFF.

The CDR3 sequence is CAISDLVSLAKNIQYF. The genes are TRBV10-3 and TRBJ2-4; TCRdb's D call, TRBD2, is unchecked because there is no DNA. CDR1 ENHRY and CDR2 SYGVKD come from the germline V gene. The CDR3 runs to 16 residues.

The chain joins TRBV11-2 to TRBJ2-1; no DNA is available, so the TRBD1 call from TCRdb remains unchecked. Germline V gene lookup returns CDR1 SGHAT and CDR2 FQNNGV. CDR3 length equals 15 residues. CDR3: CASSPGWGRYNEQFF.

The CDR3 reads CAWSVWDRPYGYTF. The chain employs TRBV30 and TRBJ1-2; there is no DNA to check the TCRdb D call of TRBD1. The germline V gene encodes CDR1 GTSNPN and CDR2 SVGIG (reference sequence). The CDR3 runs to 14 residues.

V usage is TRBV12-3 or TRBV12-4 and J usage is TRBJ2-7; TCRdb's D gene call, TRBD1, goes unchecked for lack of DNA. CDR3 size: 15 residues. This CDR3 is CASSFVDRGMYEQYF.

The chain recombines TRBV3-1 with TRBJ2-2. There are 12 residues in the CDR3. The germline gives CDR1 LGHDT, CDR2 YNNKEL (reference sequence). The chain's CDR3 is CASSQLPGELFF.

This chain uses TRBV12-3 or TRBV12-4 with TRBJ2-1. The CDR3 covers 16 residues. The CDR3 loop reads CASKIGLAHSYNEQFF.

The chain joins TRBV10-2 to TRBJ2-1; as DNA is missing, the TRBD2 call by TCRdb cannot be tested. Looked up from germline, CDR1 is WSHSY and CDR2 is SAAADI. The CDR3 extends over 13 amino acids. The CDR3 spells CASSEAPGLGPFF.

The chain couples TRBV5-1 to TRBJ2-3; lacking DNA, the TRBD2 call made by TCRdb goes unchecked. Germline CDR1 reads SGHRS; CDR2 reads YFSETQ. This CDR3 comprises 15 residues. The CDR3 sequence is CASSKVTSGEDTQYF. Full variable domain (outside the CDR3, taken from reference TRBV5-1 and TRBJ2-3): KAGVTQTPRYLIKTRGQQVTLSCSPISGHRSVSWYQQTPGQGLQFLFEYFSETQRNKGNFPGRFSGRQFSNSRSEMNVSTLELGDSALYLCASSKVTSGEDTQYFGPGTRLTVL.

V is TRBV14 and J is TRBJ2-1; absent DNA, TCRdb's TRBD2 call cannot be checked. Germline-derived CDR1 and CDR2 are SGHDN and FVKESK. The CDR3 has 13 residues. CDR3 in amino acids: CASSQSLAGGSFF.

The rearrangement links TRBV12-3 or TRBV12-4 to TRBJ1-3; with no DNA, the TCRdb D assignment of TRBD1 cannot be verified. The CDR3 contains 19 residues. CDR3 protein: CASSPPDRYFLMSGNTIYF.

The rearrangement uses TRBV5-1 and TRBJ2-2; TCRdb picks TRBD2, but there is no DNA to check that call. The CDR3 contains 15 residues. Germline CDR1 is SGHRS and CDR2 is YFSETQ. The CDR3 sequence: CASTASGQNTGELFF.

The chain combines TRBV5-4 with TRBJ2-5; there is no DNA to check the TCRdb D call of TRBD2. Germline V lookup: CDR1 SGHNT, CDR2 YYREEE (reference sequence). The CDR3 is 15 amino acids. This CDR3 is CASSRAPGPQETQYF.

This chain links TRBV2 with TRBJ1-1; TCRdb returns TRBD1, unconfirmable since there is no DNA. The CDR3 contains 12 residues. CDR1 is SNHLY, CDR2 FYNNEI, per germline. The CDR3 spells CASTNREVEAFF.

V gene TRBV7-3 combines with J gene TRBJ1-1; the D call from TCRdb, TRBD1, cannot be confirmed without DNA. CDR1 SGHTA and CDR2 FQGTGA come from the germline V gene. The CDR3 sequence is 16 residues long. This CDR3 reads CASSLLGGTGGTEAFF.

The genes are TRBV7-3 and TRBJ1-1; TCRdb's assignment of TRBD1 cannot be checked, as there is no DNA. CDR1 is SGHTA, CDR2 FQGTGA, per germline. The CDR3 totals 12 residues. The CDR3 sequence is CASSDRTGTAFF.

The genes are TRBV12-3 or TRBV12-4 and TRBJ1-3. The CDR3 runs to 15 residues. The CDR3 spells CASSLQSASGNTIYF.

J is TRBJ2-3 and V is TRBV7-2; TCRdb's D gene call, TRBD1, goes unchecked for lack of DNA. The CDR3 length is 14 residues. Germline CDR1 reads SGHTA; CDR2 reads FQGNSA. The CDR3 is CASSLVAPEGTQYF.

The rearrangement joins TRBV4-3 to TRBJ2-5; TCRdb's D gene call, TRBD1, goes unchecked for lack of DNA. CDR1 and CDR2 from the germline V gene are LGHNA and YSLEER. The CDR3 runs 18 residues. The CDR3 sequence: CASSQEVTGTGLKETQYF.